This T cell receptor (beta chain) came from a study of blood T cell repertoires in COVID-19. Study-wide context: The study drew acute and convalescent COVID-19 samples from the United States, Italy and Spain. Sample material is recorded as cDNA or gDNA derived from T cells, B-cell-depleted T cells, or PBMCs.

How the authors handled the data: Researchers report that nucleated cell counts were estimated from reference gene primer amplification. TCRdb's table, derived via immunoSEQ multiplex PCR, lists solely in-frame clones and lacks some. V, J and clone size derive from that table, while D and trimming were established from the DNA sequence. The repertoire holds 20,000 to 25,000 clones, with 75% to 90% as singletons. Input material: peripheral blood. This clonotype was sampled from a human donor with acute or convalescent COVID-19. The donor label of this sample is uncertain.

The CDR3 bases are TGTGCCAGCAGTTACTCGACGGCGGAAAACACTGAAGCTTTCTTT. Translating gives CASSYSTAENTEAFF. The chain links TRBV6-5 to TRBJ1-1; D not certain. Germline V gene sequence: CDR1 MNHEY, CDR2 SVGAGI. Trimming took 0 bases from V and 2 from J, leaving 10 bases between them. This CDR3 contains 15 residues.